This T cell receptor (beta chain) was identified in a study of regulatory T cells in long-lasting Graves disease. Across the whole study: Persistent Graves' disease denoted over 5 years of antithyroid drugs plus positive TSH receptor antibodies.

Sequencing libraries for TCR beta were prepared with iRepertoire HTBI primers and Arm-PCR of CDR3 regions. TCRdb independently ran MiXCR on the multiplex PCR reads; one entry per CDR3 protein. This sample has about 660,000 distinct CDR3 sequences; 25% to 35% occur once, and the top ten carry about two fifths. The CDR3 consists of 16 residues. V was clipped by 4 bases and J by 7 bases, with 19 bases between them. Germline-derived CDR1 and CDR2 are SGHAT and FQNNGV. Time point defined: persistent/refractory GD, antithyroid drugs over 5 years with positive TRAb. After RNA was extracted from PBMCs, the TCR library was made from it.

This sequence originates from a female donor with Graves disease. V gene TRBV11-2 combines with J gene TRBJ1-4; the D gene is possibly TRBD1 (5 bases). The sequenced sample was peripheral blood mononuclear cells (PBMCs), obtained when the disease was refractory, from a patient treated with antithyroid drugs. CDR3 protein: CASSSRLGDMIEKLFF. For the CDR3, the DNA is TGTGCCAGCAGCTCGAGGTTGGGGGATATGATTGAAAAACTGTTTTTT.